A single sample gave rise to the 27 T cell receptor beta chains below, sequenced in a study of blood T cell repertoires in COVID-19. Profiled with immunoSEQ multiplex PCR; TCRdb holds only in-frame clones, not every one. The profile shows around 150,000 clones, 75% to 80% of them singletons. Sequencing was carried out using PBMCs or T cells enriched from blood (not recorded which). The receptor set was obtained from a woman in her 50s who had recovered from COVID-19.

The chain recombines TRBV19 with TRBJ2-7, with 12 bases matching TRBD2. The CDR3 runs to 14 residues. Germline V gives CDR1 LNHDA, CDR2 SQIVND (reference sequence). Germline trimming cut 1 base from V and 7 bases from J; bases unmatched to any gene: 2. CDR3 loop: CASSIGTSGTEQYF. Here the CDR3 DNA reads TGTGCCAGTAGTATAGGGACTAGCGGGACAGAGCAGTACTTC.

This clone has more than one count but fewer than ten. The rearrangement uses TRBV6-1 and TRBJ2-2, with 11 bases that match TRBD1. Trimming cost V 4 bases and J 3 bases; bases outside gene matches: 4. Germline-derived CDR1 and CDR2 are MNHNS and SASEGT. The CDR3 length is 16 residues. Here the CDR3 reads CASSGPGQGDTGELFF. DNA of the CDR3: TGTGCCAGCAGTGGTCCGGGACAGGGGGACACCGGGGAGCTGTTTTTT.

This clone was counted once. V and J are TRBV3-1 (or the pseudogene TRBV3-2) and TRBJ1-5; the D gene is possibly TRBD1 (6 bases). The germline V gene encodes CDR1 LGHDT and CDR2 YNNKEL (reference sequence). There are 15 residues in the CDR3. The V end lost 0 bases, the J end lost 5 bases, and 11 bases lay between the germline ends. CDR3 sequence: CASSQDPTGYQPQHF. CDR3 sequence (DNA): TGTGCCAGCAGCCAAGATCCCACAGGGTATCAGCCCCAGCATTTT.

This clone was seen a single time. The genes are TRBV30 and TRBJ2-7, with D perhaps matching TRBD2 (6 bases). V shed 2 bases and J shed 0 bases, with 14 bases lying between them. The germline V gene has CDR1 GTSNPN and CDR2 SVGIG (reference sequence). This CDR3 spans 15 amino acids. CDR3 in DNA: TGTGCCTGGAGTCCCAAGGGAGGCGGCTCCTACGAGCAGTACTTC. Protein: CAWSPKGGGSYEQYF.

V and J are TRBV5-1 and TRBJ2-1; 11 bases map to TRBD2. Trimming took 0 bases from V and 5 from J; bases not matched to a gene: 1. CDR3 length equals 15 residues. Germline assignment: CDR1 SGHRS and CDR2 YFSETQ. CDR3 DNA: TGCGCCAGCAGCTTGGTACTAGCGGGAGACAATGAGCAGTTCTTC. Translated, it gives CASSLVLAGDNEQFF. Together with reference TRBV5-1 and TRBJ2-1, the CDR3 gives the full variable domain: KAGVTQTPRYLIKTRGQQVTLSCSPISGHRSVSWYQQTPGQGLQFLFEYFSETQRNKGNFPGRFSGRQFSNSRSEMNVSTLELGDSALYLCASSLVLAGDNEQFFGPGTRLTVL.

The V gene is TRBV7-3, the J gene TRBJ1-1; possibly TRBD1 for D (5 bases). The V and J ends lost 5 bases and 1 base respectively, with 11 bases between them. Germline CDR1 is SGHTA and CDR2 is FQGTGA. This CDR3 has 14 residues. The CDR3 sequence is CASSPGHGNTEAFF. The CDR3 DNA reads as TGTGCCAGCAGCCCAGGACACGGGAACACTGAAGCTTTCTTT.

This clone was counted many times. The chain employs TRBV11-2 and TRBJ1-6; 7 bases agree with TRBD1. The CDR3 is 13 residues long. V lost 6 bases and J lost 10; bases outside the gene matches: 6. Germline V gives CDR1 SGHAT, CDR2 FQNNGV. The chain's CDR3 is CASSFQGESPLHF. CDR3 coding DNA: TGTGCCAGCAGTTTCCAGGGGGAGTCACCCCTCCACTTT.

V gene TRBV14 combines with J gene TRBJ2-7; TRBD1 is a possible D gene (6 bases). Germline CDR1 reads SGHDN; CDR2 reads FVKESK. The CDR3 covers 14 residues. V gave up 4 bases and J gave up 1 base, with 11 bases separating them. Here the CDR3 DNA reads TGTGCCAGCAGCCCACAGGGTGTTTCCTACGAGCAGTACTTC. Protein product: CASSPQGVSYEQYF.

The V call is TRBV7-2, the J call TRBJ1-6; tentative D call: TRBD1 (6 bases). Looked up from germline, CDR1 is SGHTA and CDR2 is FQGNSA. There are 16 residues in the CDR3. Deletions cut 1 base from V and 5 bases from J, with 12 bases between. The CDR3 reads CASSLVTGGHNSPLHF. Written as DNA, the CDR3 is TGTGCCAGCAGCTTAGTTACGGGGGGCCATAATTCACCCCTCCACTTT.

Comment on this clone: The same CDR3 arises from other DNA sequences in this sample as well. V gene TRBV6-5 combines with J gene TRBJ2-7; D remains unclear. Deletions cut 6 bases from V and 2 bases from J, with 5 bases between. CDR1 and CDR2 from the germline V gene are MNHEY and SVGAGI. The CDR3 sequence is 11 residues long. The CDR3 DNA follows: TGTGCCAGCAGCCCGGCCTACGAGCAGTACTTC. Translation: CASSPAYEQYF.

The V call is TRBV6-5, the J call TRBJ1-1, with TRBD1 as a possible D gene (5 bases). V was trimmed by 5 bases and J by 5 bases, leaving 18 bases between them. Germline V gene lookup returns CDR1 MNHEY and CDR2 SVGAGI. The CDR3 loop spans 15 amino acids. CDR3 loop: CASSLSGLMGTEAFF. The DNA of the CDR3 is TGTGCCAGCAGTCTATCGGGACTCATGGGGACTGAAGCTTTCTTT.

The chain uses TRBV7-6 and TRBJ2-1; D may be TRBD2 (5 bases). Trimming removed 6 bases at V and 9 bases at J, with 18 bases between. This CDR3 region has 14 residues. Germline V gene data show CDR1 as SGHVS and CDR2 as FNYEAQ. The chain's CDR3 is CASRVVFGVGEQFF. The CDR3 bases are TGTGCCAGCAGGGTTGTATTCGGGGTCGGTGAGCAGTTCTTC.

The chain employs TRBV18 and TRBJ1-5; 10 nucleotides align to TRBD1. Germline V gives CDR1 KGHSH, CDR2 LQKENI. This CDR3 is built from 17 residues. The J segment lost 4 bases and the V segment lost 6 bases, leaving 12 bases of the junction unmatched. The CDR3 DNA follows: TGTGCCAGCTCGGACCGGGACAGGGGTCCCATAAATCAGCCCCAGCATTTT. It codes for CASSDRDRGPINQPQHF.

This rearrangement joins TRBV28 to TRBJ1-2; the D gene is possibly TRBD1 (5 bases). V was pared by 4 bases and J by 8 bases, with 17 bases between. The CDR3 sequence is 14 residues long. Germline values: CDR1 MDHEN, CDR2 SYDVKM. The CDR3 is CASSYALGQKGYTF. CDR3 coding DNA: TGTGCCAGCAGTTACGCCTTGGGGCAGAAAGGCTACACCTTC.

The genes are TRBV7-9 and TRBJ2-7; possible D gene TRBD1, 6 bases. Deletions cut 3 bases from V and 4 bases from J, with 13 bases between. The CDR3 spans 14 residues. Germline V gives CDR1 SEHNR, CDR2 FQNEAQ (reference sequence). This CDR3 reads CASSFLDRQYEQYF. CDR3 coding DNA: TGTGCCAGCAGCTTTTTGGACAGACAATACGAGCAGTACTTC.

The CDR3 region is CASSKGAGELFF. Written as DNA, the CDR3 is TGTGCCAGCAGCAAGGGGGCCGGGGAGCTGTTTTTT. This chain joins TRBV7-3 and TRBJ2-2; maybe TRBD1 (6 bases). Trimming left V 5 bases short and J 6 bases short, with 7 bases between. This CDR3 is built from 12 residues. Germline V lookup: CDR1 SGHTA, CDR2 FQGTGA.

The V and J genes are TRBV2 and TRBJ1-2; 8 positions agree with TRBD1. Per germline, CDR1 SNHLY and CDR2 FYNNEI. The CDR3 loop spans 13 amino acids. With 8 bases clipped from V and 6 bases from J, the junction kept 8 bases outside the gene matches. This CDR3 reads CASGADRADGYTF. The CDR3 bases are TGTGCCAGCGGTGCGGACAGGGCAGATGGCTACACCTTC.

The rearrangement links TRBV5-4 to TRBJ1-2; D perhaps matches TRBD1 (6 bases). Germline V lookup: CDR1 SGHNT, CDR2 YYREEE (reference sequence). This CDR3 has 20 amino acids. The V and J ends lost 4 bases and 7 bases respectively, with 35 bases between them. CDR3 coding DNA: TGTGCCAGCAGCCCCGGGGACCACCTGGGCCCCGGGACATCCGCTACTGGCTACACCTTC. This codes for CASSPGDHLGPGTSATGYTF.

The CDR3 spells CASNRLAGQYNEQFF. The DNA of the CDR3 is TGTGCCAGCAACCGGCTAGCGGGGCAATACAATGAGCAGTTCTTC. The chain combines TRBV19 with TRBJ2-1; TRBD2 agrees at 9 bases. CDR1 is LNHDA and CDR2 is SQIVND in the germline V gene (reference sequence). After removal of 9 bases from V and 4 bases from J, the junction contained 10 bases not matched to a gene. The CDR3 is made up of 15 amino acids.

This rearrangement joins TRBV5-4 to TRBJ2-1; 8 nucleotides line up with TRBD2. The J segment lost 1 base and the V segment lost 1 base, leaving 4 bases of the junction unmatched. This CDR3 region has 16 residues. CDR1 SGHNT and CDR2 YYREEE come from the germline V gene (reference sequence). In DNA, the CDR3 is TGTGCCAGCAGCTTGATGGCGGGAGGATCCTACAATGAGCAGTTCTTC. Its translation: CASSLMAGGSYNEQFF.

The V and J genes are TRBV19 and TRBJ2-6; the match to TRBD1 covers 9 bases. The CDR3 covers 18 residues. Unmatched junction bases numbered 13, after V lost 7 bases and J lost 3 bases. Germline CDR1 LNHDA, CDR2 SQIVND (reference sequence). The CDR3 reads CASMGTGIRADGANVLTF. CDR3 sequence (DNA): TGTGCCAGTATGGGGACAGGGATTCGGGCCGATGGGGCCAACGTCCTGACTTTC.

This chain links TRBV6-5 with TRBJ2-7, with D tentatively TRBD2 (6 bases). Between the trimmed V and J ends, which lost 0 bases and 0 bases, there was a span of 12 bases. The CDR3 has 16 amino acids. The germline V gene encodes CDR1 MNHEY and CDR2 SVGAGI. The CDR3 DNA sequence: TGTGCCAGCAGTTACTCTAGCGGAGTCAGCTCCTACGAGCAGTACTTC. Protein sequence: CASSYSSGVSSYEQYF.

The chain carries TRBV11-2 and TRBJ1-2; D not certain. Germline assignment: CDR1 SGHAT and CDR2 FQNNGV. Trimming pared 1 base from V and 4 bases from J, leaving 4 bases between. The CDR3 sequence is 12 residues long. Here the CDR3 DNA reads TGTGCCAGCAGCTTAGGCGGCTATGGCTACACCTTC. Its translation is CASSLGGYGYTF.

V and J are TRBV4-1 and TRBJ2-7; D possibly corresponds to TRBD2 (6 bases). The CDR3 covers 16 residues. CDR1 MGHRA and CDR2 YSYEKL come from the germline V gene. V was shortened by 0 bases and J by 2 bases, with 14 bases between the two germline ends. In nucleotides, the CDR3 is TGCGCCAGCAGCCAAGATCTGGGACTCACCCCCTACGAGCAGTACTTC. Translation: CASSQDLGLTPYEQYF.

This chain uses TRBV2 with TRBJ1-4; the D gene is possibly TRBD1 (5 bases). The CDR3 spans 14 residues. Germline V gene lookup returns CDR1 SNHLY and CDR2 FYNNEI. Trimming pared 7 bases from V and 8 bases from J, leaving 17 bases between. CDR3 region: CASTLGGLGEKLFF. In DNA, the CDR3 is TGTGCCAGCACCCTCGGGGGGTTGGGCGAAAAACTGTTTTTT.

The gene calls are TRBV30 and TRBJ1-6; maybe TRBD1 (6 bases). V was cut by 1 base and J by 10 bases, with 8 bases left in between. In germline, CDR1 is GTSNPN, CDR2 SVGIG (reference sequence). The CDR3 totals 12 residues. The CDR3 sequence: CAWSAGESPLHF. CDR3 sequence (DNA): TGTGCCTGGAGTGCAGGGGAGTCACCCCTCCACTTT. Together with reference TRBV30 and TRBJ1-6, the CDR3 gives the full variable domain: SQTIHQWPATLVQPVGSPLSLECTVEGTSNPNLYWYRQAAGRGLQLLFYSVGIGQISSEVPQNLSASRPQDRQFILSSKKLLLSDSGFYLCAWSAGESPLHFGNGTRLTVT.

Comments on this clone: The identical CDR3 is also encoded by other nucleotide sequences in the sample. The CDR3 DNA is TGTGCCAGCAGCGTAGCTGGAGGCAATCAGCCCCAGCATTTT. It specifies CASSVAGGNQPQHF. The gene calls are TRBV9 and TRBJ1-5; D unclear. This CDR3 is built from 14 residues. The V gene lost 0 bases and the J gene lost 2 bases, with 6 bases spanning the gap. The germline V gene has CDR1 SGDLS and CDR2 YYNGEE.